This TCR beta chain was profiled in a study of blood T cell repertoires in COVID-19. Study information: Researchers got acute and convalescent COVID-19 samples from the United States, Italy and Spain. PBMCs, B-cell-depleted T cells, or T cells were the source of the cDNA or gDNA that made up the material.

Trimming pared 2 bases from V and 6 bases from J, leaving 14 bases between. This CDR3 is 15 amino acids long. The germline gives CDR1 MNHEY, CDR2 SVGEGT. Original handling: Nucleated cell counts were estimated from reference gene primer amplification. Generated by immunoSEQ multiplex PCR, the TCRdb table keeps only in-frame clones and is missing some. D and trimming were read from the DNA, whereas the V and J calls and clone size are those reported in that table. The table includes around 67,000 clones, 82% detected once. Sequenced material: peripheral blood. This chain links TRBV6-2 or TRBV6-3 with TRBJ2-1, with D possibly TRBD1 on 6 matching bases. The TCR comes from an elderly man with active COVID-19. Written as DNA, the CDR3 is TGTGCCAGCAGTTACCGGGACAAGGCCTCCAATGAGCAGTTCTTC. Encoded protein: CASSYRDKASNEQFF.